This is a list of T cell receptor beta chains from one sample in a study of breast tumors, draining lymph nodes, adjacent tissues. TCRdb re-called the multiplex PCR reads through MiXCR, storing one row per CDR3 protein. Seen here are 150,000 to 200,000 distinct CDR3 sequences, about 30% observed once, and the top ten hold approximately 4.3%. The sample consisted of axillary lymph node tissue. The receptors were sampled from a female donor with breast cancer. Some clones in this sample may be carry-over from other donors' samples. The CDR3 runs from the conserved cysteine through the conserved F or W. Each record gives: CDR3 length, clone size, V gene, J gene, D gene, CDR3 protein, CDR3 DNA. A D gene is named only where the DNA matches it firmly. The size of a clone is reported for some rows only, either as once, few or many, or as a class for expanded clones.

length: 14
size: many
V: TRBV20-1
J: TRBJ2-7
D: -
CDR3: CSARDGRGAYEQYF
DNA: TGCAGTGCTAGAGACGGCAGGGGCGCTTACGAGCAGTACTTC

length: 14
size: many
V: TRBV10-3
J: TRBJ2-7
D: -
CDR3: CAISPVTGRYEQYF
DNA: TGTGCCATCAGCCCTGTAACAGGGAGATACGAGCAGTACTTC

length: 14
size: few
V: TRBV6-1
J: TRBJ1-5
D: TRBD1
CDR3: CASSWTGEGQPQHF
DNA: TGTGCCAGCAGTTGGACAGGGGAAGGACAGCCCCAGCATTTT

length: 15
size: -
V: TRBV6-5
J: TRBJ2-3
D: -
CDR3: CASSHSPAVTDTQYF
DNA: TGTGCCAGCAGTCACTCGCCGGCCGTTACAGATACGCAGTATTTT

length: 13
size: many
V: TRBV12-3/TRBV12-4
J: TRBJ2-7
D: TRBD1
CDR3: CASRQTGPYEQYF
DNA: TGTGCCAGCCGTCAGACAGGGCCCTACGAGCAGTACTTC

length: 15
size: few
V: TRBV7-2
J: TRBJ1-2
D: -
CDR3: CASSLPPQNYYGYPF
DNA: TGTGCCAGCAGCTTACCCCCCCAGAACTACTATGGCTACCCCTTC

length: 17
size: -
V: TRBV9
J: TRBJ2-7
D: TRBD2
CDR3: CASSPRTSGGPNYEQYF
DNA: TGTGCCAGCTCACCAAGGACTAGCGGGGGCCCCAACTACGAGCAGTACTTC

length: 15
size: many
V: TRBV20-1
J: TRBJ2-3
D: -
CDR3: CSARGDLTSLYTQYF
DNA: TGCAGTGCTAGAGGTGACTTGACTAGTCTGTATACGCAGTATTTT

length: 13
size: many
V: TRBV6-1
J: TRBJ1-2
D: -
CDR3: CASSPEGNYGYTF
DNA: TGTGCCAGCAGCCCGGAAGGTAACTATGGCTACACCTTC

length: 16
size: few
V: TRBV28
J: TRBJ2-1
D: TRBD2
CDR3: CASSLSVLAAYNEQFF
DNA: TGTGCCAGCAGTTTATCGGTTCTAGCGGCGTACAATGAGCAGTTCTTC

length: 16
size: -
V: TRBV4-2
J: TRBJ2-4
D: -
CDR3: CASSRALGLAKNIQYF
DNA: TGTGCCAGCAGCCGAGCCTTAGGTTTGGCCAAAAACATTCAGTACTTC

length: 13
size: many
V: TRBV19
J: TRBJ2-6
D: -
CDR3: CASKTSGANVLTF
DNA: TGTGCCAGTAAAACTTCTGGGGCCAACGTCCTGACTTTC

length: 15
size: many
V: TRBV7-7
J: TRBJ2-1
D: -
CDR3: CASSLAHGGQGEQFF
DNA: TGTGCTAGCAGCTTAGCGCACGGGGGGCAGGGTGAGCAGTTCTTC

length: 13
size: many
V: TRBV15
J: TRBJ2-3
D: -
CDR3: CATRQSGTDTQYF
DNA: TGTGCCACCAGACAAAGCGGCACAGATACGCAGTATTTT

length: 14
size: -
V: TRBV2
J: TRBJ2-7
D: TRBD2
CDR3: CASSEFLAGDEQYF
DNA: TGTGCCAGCAGTGAATTTCTAGCGGGGGACGAGCAGTACTTC

length: 12
size: many
V: TRBV25-1
J: TRBJ1-2
D: -
CDR3: CASRRGYYGYTF
DNA: TGTGCCAGCAGGAGGGGGTACTATGGCTACACCTTC

length: 16
size: few
V: TRBV11-2
J: TRBJ2-4
D: TRBD2
CDR3: CASSPGLAGGRNIQYF
DNA: TGTGCCAGCAGCCCTGGACTAGCGGGGGGCAGAAACATTCAGTACTTC

length: 17
size: -
V: TRBV4-2
J: TRBJ1-5
D: -
CDR3: CASSQDEGSLERQPQHF
DNA: TGTGCCAGCAGCCAAGATGAGGGTTCCCTGGAACGTCAGCCCCAGCATTTT

length: 15
size: many
V: TRBV7-2
J: TRBJ2-1
D: -
CDR3: CASRPSGLSYNEQFF
DNA: TGTGCCAGCAGACCTTCAGGGCTATCCTACAATGAGCAGTTCTTC

length: 15
size: many
V: TRBV6-6
J: TRBJ2-7
D: TRBD1
CDR3: CASSPLTGAAYEQYF
DNA: TGTGCCAGCAGCCCCCTCACAGGGGCCGCCTACGAGCAGTACTTC

length: 14
size: many
V: TRBV5-8
J: TRBJ2-1
D: -
CDR3: CASSPGDSYNEQFF
DNA: TGTGCCAGCAGCCCGGGGGACAGTTACAATGAGCAGTTCTTC

length: 14
size: many
V: TRBV12-3/TRBV12-4
J: TRBJ2-7
D: TRBD1
CDR3: CASSRQDRGGEQYF
DNA: TGTGCCAGCAGTAGGCAAGACAGGGGGGGTGAGCAGTACTTC

length: 16
size: -
V: TRBV25-1
J: TRBJ2-2
D: -
CDR3: CASSEYRTPNTGKLFF
DNA: TGTGCCAGCAGTGAATATCGGACGCCGAACACCGGGAAGCTGTTTTTT

length: 15
size: many
V: TRBV20-1
J: TRBJ2-7
D: -
CDR3: CSASPPPQSTYEQYF
DNA: TGCAGTGCTAGTCCCCCCCCCCAGAGTACATACGAGCAGTACTTC

length: 16
size: -
V: TRBV24-1
J: TRBJ1-2
D: -
CDR3: CATSAPRGRRDEGATF
DNA: TGTGCCACCAGTGCCCCGAGGGGCCGACGGGATGAGGGTGCCACCTTC

length: 15
size: many
V: TRBV2
J: TRBJ1-6
D: -
CDR3: CASSETVARVGTLHF
DNA: TGTGCCAGCAGTGAGACCGTTGCGCGGGTTGGCACCCTCCACTTT

length: 16
size: few
V: TRBV11-2
J: TRBJ2-7
D: TRBD2
CDR3: CASSLYGLAGYSEQHF
DNA: TGTGCCAGCAGCCTCTATGGACTAGCGGGATACTCTGAGCAGCACTTC

length: 12
size: few
V: TRBV5-4
J: TRBJ2-7
D: -
CDR3: CASSSPSSEQYF
DNA: TGTGCCAGCAGCTCCCCCTCCTCCGAGCAGTACTTT

length: 15
size: once
V: TRBV20-1
J: TRBJ2-1
D: TRBD2
CDR3: CSASPPGTSGNEQFF
DNA: TGCAGTGCTTCGCCCCCGGGGACTAGCGGGAATGAGCAGTTCTTC

length: 13
size: -
V: TRBV20-1
J: TRBJ1-3
D: TRBD1
CDR3: CSARGQGSNTIYF
DNA: TGCAGTGCTAGGGGACAGGGTTCAAACACCATATATTTT

length: 17
size: -
V: TRBV7-2
J: TRBJ2-7
D: -
CDR3: CASSSPTGGSGANEQYF
DNA: TGTGCCAGCAGCTCACCCACCGGAGGCTCTGGGGCCAACGAGCAGTACTTC

length: 12
size: many
V: TRBV12-3/TRBV12-4
J: TRBJ2-7
D: -
CDR3: CASSFSWYEQYF
DNA: TGTGCCAGCAGTTTTTCCTGGTACGAGCAGTACTTC

length: 18
size: -
V: TRBV11-2
J: TRBJ2-1
D: TRBD2
CDR3: CASSLDRGGGSPYNEQFF
DNA: TGTGCCAGCAGCTTAGATCGGGGCGGGGGGTCCCCCTACAATGAGCAGTTCTTC

length: 14
size: few
V: TRBV27
J: TRBJ1-2
D: TRBD1
CDR3: CASRVQGANYGYTF
DNA: TGTGCCAGCAGAGTACAGGGGGCTAACTATGGCTACACCTTC

length: 16
size: -
V: TRBV5-1
J: TRBJ2-6
D: TRBD2
CDR3: CASIAGAGIGANVLTF
DNA: TGCGCCAGCATAGCGGGGGCAGGGATTGGGGCCAACGTCCTGACTTTC

length: 13
size: many
V: TRBV20-1
J: TRBJ2-7
D: -
CDR3: CSASGQGNREQYF
DNA: TGCAGTGCTAGTGGCCAGGGCAATAGGGAGCAGTACTTC

length: 15
size: many
V: TRBV7-9
J: TRBJ2-3
D: TRBD2
CDR3: CASSYSGSITDTQYF
DNA: TGTGCCAGCAGCTATAGCGGGAGTATCACAGATACGCAGTATTTT

length: 16
size: -
V: TRBV11-2
J: TRBJ1-5
D: TRBD1
CDR3: CASSLETGYGNQPQHF
DNA: TGTGCCAGCAGCCTAGAGACAGGGTATGGCAATCAGCCCCAGCATTTT

length: 15
size: many
V: TRBV20-1
J: TRBJ2-1
D: -
CDR3: CSAKDGPWGYNEQFF
DNA: TGCAGTGCTAAGGACGGCCCTTGGGGTTACAATGAGCAGTTCTTC